The 18 T cell receptor beta chains listed next were all sequenced from one sample in a study of T-cell reconstitution after alpha-beta-depleted transplantation in children. Researchers prepared the TCRbeta library using unique molecular identifiers, the study reports. TCRdb recomputed calls from the PCR reads with MiXCR, one row per CDR3 protein. Of approximately 300,000 distinct CDR3 sequences listed, over 7.5% are singletons. Whole-study results and caveats: Newly produced T cells mostly accounted for T-cell counts and diversity one year post-transplant.

No antigen is known for these receptors. The sample in question was peripheral blood, obtained 360 days after TCRalphabeta/CD19-depleted stem cell transplant. The receptors derive from a female patient between 2 and 15 years old who had a stem cell transplant for Fanconi anemia, so the T cells may come from the graft donor.

This clonotype has at least ten counts. The chain carries TRBV12-3 or TRBV12-4 and TRBJ1-5, with no clear D. Between the trimmed V and J ends, which lost 3 bases and 3 bases, there was a span of 15 bases. The CDR3 contains 16 residues. This chain's CDR3 is CASSFLEGWNNQPQHF. The CDR3 DNA sequence: TGTGCCAGCAGTTTTCTGGAGGGTTGGAACAATCAGCCCCAGCATTTT.

This clonotype was counted at least ten times. The chain has TRBV28 and TRBJ2-7, with D tentatively TRBD1 (5 bases). Trimming left V 3 bases short and J 0 bases short, with 9 bases between. This CDR3 is built from 14 residues. Looked up from germline, CDR1 is MDHEN and CDR2 is SYDVKM. Written as DNA, the CDR3 is TGTGCCAGCAGTTTTCGGACACTCTCCTACGAGCAGTACTTC. Amino acid sequence: CASSFRTLSYEQYF.

This clonotype was recorded at least ten times. The chain couples TRBV6-5 to TRBJ1-5, with 8 bases fitting TRBD1. CDR1 and CDR2 (germline): MNHEY, SVGAGI. The CDR3 is 16 residues long. Unmatched junction bases numbered 5, after V lost 2 bases and J lost 2 bases. The CDR3 protein is CASSYVGQGGNQPQHF. As DNA, the CDR3 is TGTGCCAGCAGTTACGTTGGACAGGGAGGCAATCAGCCCCAGCATTTT.

This clonotype was counted ten times or more. J is TRBJ2-7 and V is TRBV7-2, with 7 bases aligning to TRBD1. Looked up from germline, CDR1 is SGHTA and CDR2 is FQGNSA. Losses at the gene ends were 5 bases for V and 3 bases for J; bases not matched to a gene: 4. This CDR3 is 13 amino acids long. In nucleotides, the CDR3 is TGTGCCAGCAGCCGGGACAGAAACTACGAGCAGTACGTC. It is translated as CASSRDRNYEQYV.

This clonotype was counted at least ten times. This chain joins TRBV7-9 and TRBJ2-1; the match to TRBD2 covers 11 bases. CDR1 and CDR2 (germline): SEHNR, FQNEAQ (reference sequence). The CDR3 length is 15 residues. J lost 10 bases, V lost 5 bases, and 10 bases had no gene match. CDR3 loop: CASSQGLAVYREQFF. The CDR3 bases are TGTGCCAGCAGCCAGGGACTAGCGGTTTATAGGGAGCAGTTCTTC. Based on the CDR3 plus reference TRBV7-9 and TRBJ2-1, the full variable domain is DTGVSQNPRHKITKRGQNVTFRCDPISEHNRLYWYRQTLGQGPEFLTYFQNEAQLEKSRLLSDRFSAERPKGSFSTLEIQRTEQGDSAMYLCASSQGLAVYREQFFGPGTRLTVL.

There are many counts of this clonotype. The V gene is TRBV9, the J gene TRBJ2-7, with TRBD1 identical over 9 bases. There are 14 residues in the CDR3. Germline loops: CDR1 SGDLS, CDR2 YYNGEE. J lost 2 bases, V lost 0 bases, and 0 bases had no gene match. CDR3 DNA: TGTGCCAGCAGCGTAGGACAGGGGGCCTACGAGCAGTACTTC. Its protein is CASSVGQGAYEQYF.

This clonotype was picked up many times. The chain uses TRBV6-1 and TRBJ2-2; D ambiguous. CDR1 is MNHNS and CDR2 is SASEGT in the germline V gene. The CDR3 has 15 residues. Deletions cut 8 bases from V and 1 base from J, with 14 bases between. The CDR3 DNA is TGTGCCAGCGGTAAAAGGTCTCAGAACACCGGGGAGCTGTTTTTT. Residues: CASGKRSQNTGELFF.

This clonotype has at least ten counts. The chain recombines TRBV21-1 with TRBJ2-7; the table's D call, TRBD2, was not checked against the DNA. TRBV21-1 is a known pseudogene. The CDR3 has 16 residues. CDR3 residues: CASSRKGGEPSYEQYV. The CDR3 DNA follows: TGTGCCAGCAGCAGAAAAGGAGGGGAACCCTCCTACGAGCAGTACGTC.

This clonotype was observed many times. The chain joins TRBV12-3 or TRBV12-4 to TRBJ2-3; 13 bases are a match to TRBD2. V lost 7 bases to trimming and J lost 1 base; unmatched junction nucleotides: 2. The CDR3 spans 15 residues. CDR3 nucleotides: TGTGCCAGCAAAGGACTAGCGGGAGGCACAGATACGCAGTATTTT. Amino acids: CASKGLAGGTDTQYF.

In its sample, this clonotype was seen many times. The rearrangement uses TRBV12-3 or TRBV12-4 and TRBJ2-7; tentatively, D is TRBD2 (5 bases). V dropped 2 bases and J dropped 3 bases, with 11 bases sitting between them. The CDR3 runs to 14 residues. CDR3: CASSLRGWSYEQYF. The CDR3 nucleotides read TGTGCCAGCAGTTTACGGGGTTGGAGCTACGAGCAGTACTTC.

This rearrangement joins TRBV20-1 to TRBJ2-5; the D is unclear. Germline CDR1 DFQATT, CDR2 SNEGSKA (reference sequence). The CDR3 runs to 13 residues. Trimming left V 6 bases short and J 0 bases short, with 11 bases between. As DNA, the CDR3 is TGCAGTGCGGGCCCAGAGTACCAAGAGACCCAGTACTTC. Protein sequence: CSAGPEYQETQYF.

This clonotype was recorded at least ten times. This chain links TRBV7-9 with TRBJ2-1, with D possibly being TRBD2 (6 bases). The CDR3 extends over 16 amino acids. Trimming took off 2 bases at V and 9 bases at J, with 20 bases between the two ends. Per the germline V gene, CDR1 is SEHNR and CDR2 is FQNEAQ (reference sequence). The CDR3 loop reads CASSLLVLDGRGEQFF. CDR3 bases: TGTGCCAGCAGCTTATTGGTACTAGACGGGAGAGGTGAGCAGTTCTTC.

This clonotype was observed many times. This chain links TRBV20-1 with TRBJ2-1; D unclear. V was clipped by 0 bases and J by 10 bases, with 10 bases between them. The germline CDR1 and CDR2 sequences are DFQATT and SNEGSKA (reference sequence). The CDR3 runs to 12 residues. The CDR3 DNA reads as TGCAGTGCTAGAGATCAGTTGGCCGAGCAGTTCTTC. This encodes CSARDQLAEQFF.

This clonotype was seen a few times. The chain combines TRBV6-1 with TRBJ2-2, with 9 bases matching TRBD2. Germline-derived CDR1 and CDR2 are MNHNS and SASEGT. The CDR3 runs to 14 residues. Germline trimming cut 7 bases from V and 4 bases from J; bases unmatched to any gene: 4. The CDR3 reads CASKLAGFTGELFF. CDR3 coding DNA: TGTGCCAGCAAACTAGCGGGTTTCACCGGGGAGCTGTTTTTT.

The V call is TRBV6-1, the J call TRBJ2-2, with D perhaps matching TRBD1 (6 bases). The CDR3 extends over 13 amino acids. Germline assignment: CDR1 MNHNS and CDR2 SASEGT. V lost 7 bases to trimming and J lost 5 bases, with 11 bases between them. The CDR3: CASTADRTGELFF. Written as DNA, the CDR3 is TGTGCCAGCACCGCAGACAGGACCGGGGAGCTGTTTTTT.

This chain connects TRBV11-2 to TRBJ2-1; D is uncertain. The length of the CDR3 is 11 residues. Germline-derived CDR1 and CDR2 are SGHAT and FQNNGV. V was shortened by 1 base and J by 9 bases, with 4 bases between the two germline ends. The CDR3 DNA follows: TGTGCCAGCAGCTTAGTGGCTGAGCAGTTCTTC. This sequence encodes CASSLVAEQFF.

This clonotype was recorded at least ten times. J is TRBJ1-2 and V is TRBV28; 9 bases match TRBD1. The CDR3 spans 14 residues. The V gene's germline CDR1 is MDHEN and CDR2 SYDVKM. After removal of 5 bases from V and 5 bases from J, the junction contained 6 bases not matched to a gene. The CDR3 reads CASSTRDRVYGYTF. The CDR3 DNA sequence: TGTGCCAGCAGTACGCGGGACAGGGTTTATGGCTACACCTTC.

The chain recombines TRBV9 with TRBJ2-3; 9 bases are a match to TRBD2. Germline lookup yields CDR1 SGDLS and CDR2 YYNGEE. V lost 0 bases, J lost 2 bases, and 4 bases stayed unmatched. The CDR3 loop spans 16 amino acids. CDR3 loop: CASSVAGGGATDTQYF. For the CDR3, the DNA is TGTGCCAGCAGCGTAGCAGGCGGGGGGGCCACAGATACGCAGTATTTT.